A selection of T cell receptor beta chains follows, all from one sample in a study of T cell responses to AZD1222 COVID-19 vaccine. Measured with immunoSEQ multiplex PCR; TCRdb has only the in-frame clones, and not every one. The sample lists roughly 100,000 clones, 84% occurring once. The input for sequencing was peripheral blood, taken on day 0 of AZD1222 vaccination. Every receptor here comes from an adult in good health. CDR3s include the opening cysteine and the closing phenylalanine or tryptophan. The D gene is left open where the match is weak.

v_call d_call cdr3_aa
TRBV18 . CASSPELTGRFMEQYF
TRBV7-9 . CASSYRYEQYF
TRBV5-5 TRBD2 CASSLTGGSYNEQFF
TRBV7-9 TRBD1 CASSSGDSYSNQPQHF
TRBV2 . CASSDRAGFQPQHF
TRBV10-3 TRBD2 CAIKGGSSSEQYF
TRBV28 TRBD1 CASTQGGRYGYTF
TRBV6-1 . CASSEADWAGNTIYF
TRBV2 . CASSLGTTLGTIYF
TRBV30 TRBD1 CAWMGWDRGVVAFF
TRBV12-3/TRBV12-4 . CASRLDRNTEAFF
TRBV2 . CASTEQAGDEKLFF
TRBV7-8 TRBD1 CASSPTGNIGTEAFF
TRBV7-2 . CASRAAETQYF
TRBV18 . CASSLFGETETQYF
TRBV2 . CASSLEGGTTEAFF
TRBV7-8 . CASSLGGGNGYNEQFF
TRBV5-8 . CASSLVVQPQHF
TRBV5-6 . CASSSIHRDRNEQFF
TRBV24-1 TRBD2 CATSRASGGARGEQFF
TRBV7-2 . CASSFTGLNTEAFF
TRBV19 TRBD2 CASSAQKGLAGEEYF
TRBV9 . CASSQGLSSGNTIYF
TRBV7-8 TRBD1 CASSLGVDRGSYEQYF
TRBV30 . CAWNRDSNTEAFF
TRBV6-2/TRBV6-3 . CASSSMGLSGQPQHF
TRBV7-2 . CASSPDNPGLATEAFF
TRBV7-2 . CASSLDGGRSYEQYF
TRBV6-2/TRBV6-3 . CASSWGQRNTEAFF
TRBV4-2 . CASSQAKSYNSPLHF
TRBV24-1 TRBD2 CATSQYSGLLTETQYF
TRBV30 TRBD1 CAWSSFGQGKSPLHF
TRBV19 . CASSPRESRNTIYF
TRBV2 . CASSGADSGAFF
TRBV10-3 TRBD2 CAIRLAGGETQYF